These T cell receptor beta chains were read from a single sample in a study of response to subunit inactivated influenza vaccine. In TCRdb, the RT-PCR reads were re-called with MiXCR into one record per CDR3 protein. The sample gives hundreds of thousands of distinct CDR3 sequences, 11% to 15% of which show up once; approximately 6.5% is in the top ten. The sequenced sample was PBMCs from blood, obtained around 15 days before vaccination. The receptors stem from a man aged 50 to 60 who received an inactivated influenza vaccine. CDR3s include the opening cysteine and the closing phenylalanine or tryptophan.

V	CDR3
TRBV7-9	CASSLAQGYTGELFF
TRBV12-3/TRBV12-4	CASGQGEQFF
TRBV15	CATSRVGWKNIQYF
TRBV9	CASSPRWGRSYNEQFF
TRBV20-1	CSASRLAGGWDTQYF
TRBV3-1	CASSQERTSGSTDTQYF
TRBV4-3	CASSQEYRGIHSYEQYF
TRBV29-1	CSVEFSARAFF
TRBV10-3	CAISEREADTQYF
TRBV11-1	CASSPPNRRPKSPRGYEQYF
TRBV29-1	CSGRVDTEAFF
TRBV6-1	CASKPGQAYNEQFF
TRBV5-1	CASSLGPASADTQYF
TRBV12-3/TRBV12-4	CASSSHRGPGNSPLHF
TRBV20-1	CSAMTGTAYEQYF
TRBV24-1	CATSDGLLAAAQDTQYF
TRBV20-1	CSARGTLGTDTQYF
TRBV7-6	CASSTQLTRKGTDTQYF
TRBV28	CASSPGTLNGELFF
TRBV29-1	CSALGYTYNEQFF
TRBV5-4	CASSSRQDGDEKLFF
TRBV6-1	CASRVRQEMGSPLHF
TRBV7-8	CASSLVLAGGDEQYF
TRBV7-9	CASSLGGTTDYEQYF
TRBV28	CASSFDIPFSGNTIYF
TRBV5-1	CASSWETSGSYNEQFF
TRBV2	CASGWGVGAYEQYF
TRBV19	CASRERTGELFF
TRBV7-2	CASSLVRGAKPQHF
TRBV29-1	CSVEAGNGYTF
TRBV20-1	CSAPIGGSGNNEQFF
TRBV10-3	CAINTQLRSETQYF
TRBV20-1	CSVGGDRTLAPYNEQFF
TRBV5-5	CASSLGPNSPLHF
TRBV5-1	CASSLDGDVGYGYTF
TRBV6-1	CASERGDNSYNEQFF
TRBV6-1	CASKGPLGDRLLTGELFF
TRBV10-3	CAISESARGETQYF
TRBV6-5	CASSSSTPEVEQFF
TRBV5-1	CACYGGSQETQYF
TRBV20-1	CSARDGREGREQFF
TRBV4-2	CASSQVMGQSSYEQYF
TRBV28	CASSPAGGTQYF
TRBV20-1	CSAITGTGANVLTF
TRBV5-6	CASSFGSGVYSTDTQYF
TRBV20-1	CSAISSNYGYTF
TRBV20-1	CSVSRNTEAFF
TRBV5-1	CASSPWTATNTGELFF
TRBV7-9	CASSLALAWSSYNEQFF